This T cell receptor (beta chain) was captured by sequencing in a study of metastatic and nonmetastatic thyroid tumors. Across the whole study: The study looked at repertoires side by side in blood and in tumor or nodule tissue from malignant and benign thyroid patients.

This clone appeared once. Its specificity is not known. Every patient underwent thyroid surgery untreated. The CDR3 is made up of 16 amino acids. Germline-derived CDR1 and CDR2 are SNHLY and FYNNEI. Trimming cost V 1 base and J 8 bases, with 17 bases left between them. Source study methods: Building a distant-metastasis classifier for papillary thyroid cancer drew on CDR3 differences across clinicopathological groups. TCRdb reassembled clones from the PCR reads with MiXCR. TCRdb, not the authors, supplied the V and J calls. This table has more than 10,000 clones, around 30% appearing once. Study observations and caveats: According to reports, the diversity of TCR beta was significantly higher in malignant thyroid tumors than in benign nodules, and this held in both blood and tumor samples.

This sequence joins TRBV2 and TRBJ1-4; D remains unclear. This clonotype originated in a female donor with papillary thyroid cancer or a benign thyroid nodule (not recorded which). Some clones in this sample may be carry-over from other donors' samples. Specimen: tumor tissue. DNA for the CDR3: TGTGCCAGCAGTGAAGTGTCCGCGGCTCCCGGGGAAAAACTGTTTTTT. This encodes CASSEVSAAPGEKLFF.